Following are 8 T cell receptor beta chains from one sample sequenced in a study of human T cells and chemical hapten exposure. Regarding time point: patch test 1, 2 weeks after DPC sensitization. The treatment: therapeutic diphenylcyclopropenone sensitization with weekly scalp DPC. TCRdb reprocessed the RACE reads with MiXCR, giving one entry per CDR3 protein. The top ten hold roughly 3.5% of the sample, which has about 110,000 distinct CDR3 sequences, 11% seen once. This material consisted of whole blood, taken in connection with sensitization to the hapten diphenylcyclopropenone (DPC). The receptor set was obtained from a woman aged 40-49 years with alopecia areata. Some clones in this sample may be carry-over from other donors' samples.

This chain uses TRBV6-6 with TRBJ2-2; D remains unclear. This CDR3 is 13 amino acids long. Germline-derived CDR1 and CDR2 are MNHNY and SVGAGI (reference sequence). Deletions cut 3 bases from V and 7 bases from J, with 9 bases between. This chain's CDR3 is CASSYSPLGELFF. The CDR3 DNA sequence: TGTGCCAGCAGTTATAGTCCACTCGGGGAGCTGTTTTTT.

This clonotype was detected many times. The V gene is TRBV29-1, the J gene TRBJ2-4; TRBD1 might be the D (6 bases). The CDR3 runs to 13 residues. Trimming removed 1 base at V and 4 bases at J, with 8 bases between. Germline assignment: CDR1 SQVTM and CDR2 ANQGSEA. The CDR3 DNA sequence: TGCAGCGTTGAAGGTCAGGGGAAAAACATTCAGTACTTC. Protein product: CSVEGQGKNIQYF.

V is TRBV20-1 and J is TRBJ1-2, with TRBD1 identical over 7 bases. The germline CDR1 and CDR2 sequences are DFQATT and SNEGSKA (reference sequence). J lost 2 bases, V lost 6 bases, and 6 bases had no gene match. This CDR3 comprises 13 residues. The CDR3 DNA sequence: TGCAGTGCACCGACAGGGACCAACTATGGCTACACCTTC. The encoded protein is CSAPTGTNYGYTF.

The chain combines TRBV5-4 with TRBJ2-6; possibly TRBD1 or TRBD2 for D (5 bases each). The CDR3 consists of 16 residues. Trimming cost V 4 bases and J 0 bases, with 11 bases left between them. Germline values: CDR1 SGHNT, CDR2 YYREEE (reference sequence). The CDR3 loop is CASSAPGSSGANVLTF. CDR3 nucleotides: TGTGCCAGCAGCGCTCCAGGGAGCTCTGGGGCCAACGTCCTGACTTTC.

The V gene is TRBV7-8, the J gene TRBJ1-1; D not resolved. V lost 5 bases to trimming and J lost 14 bases, with 21 bases between them. Germline CDR1 SGHVS, CDR2 FQNEAQ. There are 13 residues in the CDR3. DNA of the CDR3: TGTGCCAGCAGCCGTCCACCGGCCCCCCTCTTGTTCTTT. Its translation is CASSRPPAPLLFF.

This chain connects TRBV3-1 to TRBJ2-1, with no clear D. The CDR3 loop spans 14 amino acids. Trimming stripped 1 base from V and 4 bases from J, with 8 bases between. Germline loops: CDR1 LGHDT, CDR2 YNNKEL (reference sequence). CDR3 sequence reads: CASSQGVQYNEQFF. As DNA, the CDR3 is TGTGCCAGCAGCCAAGGGGTACAGTACAATGAGCAGTTCTTC.

Only a few counts were recorded for this clonotype. The CDR3 DNA reads TGTGCCAGCAGTGACTCCCTAGCGGGAGTAGATACGCAGTATTTT. Translation: CASSDSLAGVDTQYF. The gene calls are TRBV6-4 and TRBJ2-3; TRBD2 aligns across 10 bases. With V trimmed by 0 bases and J by 5 bases, 2 bases remained unmatched. From germline, CDR1 is MRHNA and CDR2 SNTAGT. This CDR3 spans 15 amino acids.

The chain is built from TRBV6-1 and TRBJ1-2; 7 bases agree with TRBD1. This CDR3 contains 15 residues. The J segment lost 3 bases and the V segment lost 5 bases, leaving 9 bases of the junction unmatched. Per germline, CDR1 MNHNS and CDR2 SASEGT. The CDR3 DNA sequence: TGTGCCAGCAGTTCCGCAGGGGGGGTGGACTATGGCTACACCTTC. This sequence encodes CASSSAGGVDYGYTF.